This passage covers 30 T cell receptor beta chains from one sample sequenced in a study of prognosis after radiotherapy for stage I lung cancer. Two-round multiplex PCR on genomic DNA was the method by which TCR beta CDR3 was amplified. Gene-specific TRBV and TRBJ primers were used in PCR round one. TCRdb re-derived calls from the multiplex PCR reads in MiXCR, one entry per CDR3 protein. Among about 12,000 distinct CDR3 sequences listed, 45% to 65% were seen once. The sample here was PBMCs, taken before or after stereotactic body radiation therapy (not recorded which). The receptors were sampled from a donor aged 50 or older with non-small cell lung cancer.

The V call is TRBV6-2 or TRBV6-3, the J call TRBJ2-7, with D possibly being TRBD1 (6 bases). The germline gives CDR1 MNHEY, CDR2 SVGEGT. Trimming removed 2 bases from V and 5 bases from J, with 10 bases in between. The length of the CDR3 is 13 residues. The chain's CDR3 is CASSYTQGHEQYF. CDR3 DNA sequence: TGTGCCAGCAGTTACACACAGGGTCACGAGCAGTACTTC.

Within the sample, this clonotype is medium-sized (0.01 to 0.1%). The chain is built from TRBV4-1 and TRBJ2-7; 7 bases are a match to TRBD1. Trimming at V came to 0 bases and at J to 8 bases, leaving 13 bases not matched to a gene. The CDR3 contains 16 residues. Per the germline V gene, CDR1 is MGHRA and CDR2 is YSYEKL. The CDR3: CASSQEGGGTALQQYF. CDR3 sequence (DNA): TGCGCCAGCAGCCAAGAAGGAGGTGGGACAGCCCTTCAGCAGTACTTC.

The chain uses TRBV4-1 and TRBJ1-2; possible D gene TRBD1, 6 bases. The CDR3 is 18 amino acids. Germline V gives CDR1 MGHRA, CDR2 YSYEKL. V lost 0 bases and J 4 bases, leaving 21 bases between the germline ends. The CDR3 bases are TGCGCCAGCAGCCAAGATCGGGGCGGGGGGCAGGGAGGCTATGGCTACACCTTC. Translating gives CASSQDRGGGQGGYGYTF.

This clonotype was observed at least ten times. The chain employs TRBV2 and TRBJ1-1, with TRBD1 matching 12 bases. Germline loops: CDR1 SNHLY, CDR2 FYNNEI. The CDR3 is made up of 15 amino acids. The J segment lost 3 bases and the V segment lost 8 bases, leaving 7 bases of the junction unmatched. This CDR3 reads CASQGQGAVYTEAFF. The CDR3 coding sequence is TGTGCCAGCCAGGGACAGGGGGCAGTATACACTGAAGCTTTCTTT.

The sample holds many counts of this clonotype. The CDR3: CASSLLGPRLNEQFF. The CDR3 DNA sequence: TGTGCCAGCAGCTTGTTAGGCCCTAGGTTAAATGAGCAGTTCTTC. The V call is TRBV5-6, the J call TRBJ2-1; D is uncertain. The CDR3 runs 15 residues. CDR1 is SGHDT and CDR2 is YYEEEE in the germline V gene. V was pared by 1 base and J by 7 bases, with 15 bases between.

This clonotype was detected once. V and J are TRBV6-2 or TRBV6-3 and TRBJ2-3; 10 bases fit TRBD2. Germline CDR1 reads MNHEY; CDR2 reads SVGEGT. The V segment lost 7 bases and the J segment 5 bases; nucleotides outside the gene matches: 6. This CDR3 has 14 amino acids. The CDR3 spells CASTSGLAVDTQYF. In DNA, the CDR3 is TGTGCCAGCACCTCCGGACTAGCGGTAGATACGCAGTATTTT.

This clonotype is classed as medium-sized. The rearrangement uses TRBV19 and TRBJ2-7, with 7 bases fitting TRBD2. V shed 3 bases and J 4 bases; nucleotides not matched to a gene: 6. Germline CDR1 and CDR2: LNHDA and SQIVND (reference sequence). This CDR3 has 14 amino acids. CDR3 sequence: CASSMGGGPYEQYF. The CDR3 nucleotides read TGTGCCAGTAGTATGGGCGGGGGACCTTACGAGCAGTACTTC. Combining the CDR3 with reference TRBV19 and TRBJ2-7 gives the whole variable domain DGGITQSPKYLFRKEGQNVTLSCEQNLNHDAMYWYRQDPGQGLRLIYYSQIVNDFQKGDIAEGYSVSREKKESFPLTVTSAQKNPTAFYLCASSMGGGPYEQYFGPGTRLTVT.

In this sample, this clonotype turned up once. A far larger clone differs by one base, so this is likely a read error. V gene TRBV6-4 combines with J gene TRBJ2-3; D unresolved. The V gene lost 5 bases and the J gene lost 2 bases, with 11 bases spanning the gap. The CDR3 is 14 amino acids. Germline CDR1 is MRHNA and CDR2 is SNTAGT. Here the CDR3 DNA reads TGTGCCAGCAGTTCGCAGGCGACCACAGATACGCAGTATTTT. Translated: CASSSQATTDTQYF.

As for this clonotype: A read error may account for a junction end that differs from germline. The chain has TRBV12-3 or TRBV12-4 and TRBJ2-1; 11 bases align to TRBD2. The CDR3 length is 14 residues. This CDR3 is CAGSSSGRANEQLF. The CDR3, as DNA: TGTGCCGGCAGCAGTAGCGGGAGGGCCAATGAGCAGTTATTC.

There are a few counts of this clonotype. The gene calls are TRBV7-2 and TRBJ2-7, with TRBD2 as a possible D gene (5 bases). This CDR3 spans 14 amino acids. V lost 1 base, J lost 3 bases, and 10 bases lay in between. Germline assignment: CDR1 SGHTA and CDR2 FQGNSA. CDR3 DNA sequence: TGTGCCAGCAGCTTAGGAGGCGGGCTCTACGAGCAGTACTTC. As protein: CASSLGGGLYEQYF.

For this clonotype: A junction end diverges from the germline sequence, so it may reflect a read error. The DNA of the CDR3 is TGTGTCAGCAGTTTGGGGCAGGCCGCCGAGCAGTACTTC. This codes for CVSSLGQAAEQYF. The chain is built from TRBV27 and TRBJ2-7, with a possible D match to TRBD1 (5 bases). Germline CDR1 reads MNHEY; CDR2 reads SMNVEV (reference sequence). The CDR3 has 13 amino acids.

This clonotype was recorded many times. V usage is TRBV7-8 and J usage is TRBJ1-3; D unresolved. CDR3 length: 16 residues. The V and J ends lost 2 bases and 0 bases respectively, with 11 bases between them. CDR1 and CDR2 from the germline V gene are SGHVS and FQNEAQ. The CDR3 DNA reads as TGTGCCAGCAGCTTATACCGAATGAGCTCTGGAAACACCATATATTTT. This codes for CASSLYRMSSGNTIYF.

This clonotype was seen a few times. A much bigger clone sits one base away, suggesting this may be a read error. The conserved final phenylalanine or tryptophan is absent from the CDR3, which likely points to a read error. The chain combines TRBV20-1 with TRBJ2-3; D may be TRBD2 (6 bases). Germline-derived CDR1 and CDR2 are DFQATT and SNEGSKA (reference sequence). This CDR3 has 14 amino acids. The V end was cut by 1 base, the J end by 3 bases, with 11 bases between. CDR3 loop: CSARVGGWTDTQYL. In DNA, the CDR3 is TGCAGTGCTAGAGTCGGGGGTTGGACAGATACGCAGTATCTT.

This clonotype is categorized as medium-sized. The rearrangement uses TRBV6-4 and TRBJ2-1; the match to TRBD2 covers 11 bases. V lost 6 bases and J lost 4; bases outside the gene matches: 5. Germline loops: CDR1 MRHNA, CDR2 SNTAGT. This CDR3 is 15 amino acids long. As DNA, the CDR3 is TGTGCCAGCAGGGCGGGACTAGCGGCTTACAATGAGCAGTTCTTC. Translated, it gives CASRAGLAAYNEQFF.

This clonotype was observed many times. For the CDR3, the DNA is TGCAGTGCTAGAGATTCGACCAGTTGGACTAGCGGGAGGGCGGGACAGGGGGAGCAGTTCTTC. Protein sequence: CSARDSTSWTSGRAGQGEQFF. The chain joins TRBV20-1 to TRBJ2-1, with 15 positions matching TRBD2. The junction had 22 bases not matched to a gene; V was cut back by 0 bases and J by 10 bases. Germline V gives CDR1 DFQATT, CDR2 SNEGSKA (reference sequence). The CDR3 runs to 21 residues.

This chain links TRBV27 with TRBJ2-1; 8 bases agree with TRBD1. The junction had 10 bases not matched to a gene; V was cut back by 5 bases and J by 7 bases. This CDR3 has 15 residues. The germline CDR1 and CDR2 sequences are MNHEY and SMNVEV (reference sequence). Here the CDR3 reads CASSTGRGRKNEQFF. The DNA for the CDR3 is TGTGCCAGCAGTACCGGCAGGGGGCGCAAAAATGAGCAGTTCTTC.

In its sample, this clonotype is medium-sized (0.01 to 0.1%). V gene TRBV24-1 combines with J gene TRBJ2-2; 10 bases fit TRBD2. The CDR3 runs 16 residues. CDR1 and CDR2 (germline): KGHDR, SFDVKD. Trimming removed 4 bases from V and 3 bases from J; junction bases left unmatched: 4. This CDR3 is CATSDPGLADTGELFF. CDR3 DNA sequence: TGTGCCACCAGTGACCCTGGACTAGCGGACACCGGGGAGCTGTTTTTT.

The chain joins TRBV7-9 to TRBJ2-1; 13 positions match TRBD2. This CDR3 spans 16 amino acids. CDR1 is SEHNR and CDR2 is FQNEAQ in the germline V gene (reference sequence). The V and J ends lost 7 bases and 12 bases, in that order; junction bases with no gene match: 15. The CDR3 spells CASIFPGLAGVRGQFF. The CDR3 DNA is TGTGCCAGCATCTTCCCCGGACTAGCGGGAGTTAGGGGGCAGTTCTTC.

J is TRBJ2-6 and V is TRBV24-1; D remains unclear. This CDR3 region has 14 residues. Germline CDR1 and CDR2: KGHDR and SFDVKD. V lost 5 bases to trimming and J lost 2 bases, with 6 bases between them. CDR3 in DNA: TGTGCCACCAGTGCAAGGGCTGGGGCCAACGTCCTGACTTTC. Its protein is CATSARAGANVLTF.

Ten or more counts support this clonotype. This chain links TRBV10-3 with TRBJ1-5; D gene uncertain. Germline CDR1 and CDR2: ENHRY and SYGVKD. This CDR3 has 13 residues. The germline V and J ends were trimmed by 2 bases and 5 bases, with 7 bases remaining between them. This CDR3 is CAISEDGYQPQHF. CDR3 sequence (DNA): TGTGCCATCAGTGAGGACGGTTATCAGCCCCAGCATTTT.

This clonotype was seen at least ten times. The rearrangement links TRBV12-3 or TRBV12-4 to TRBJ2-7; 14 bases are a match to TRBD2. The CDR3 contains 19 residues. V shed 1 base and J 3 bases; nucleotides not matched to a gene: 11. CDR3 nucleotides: TGTGCCAGCAGTTTAGGAACAGGGACTAGCGGGAGAAGGAGCTACGAGCAGTACTTC. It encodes CASSLGTGTSGRRSYEQYF.

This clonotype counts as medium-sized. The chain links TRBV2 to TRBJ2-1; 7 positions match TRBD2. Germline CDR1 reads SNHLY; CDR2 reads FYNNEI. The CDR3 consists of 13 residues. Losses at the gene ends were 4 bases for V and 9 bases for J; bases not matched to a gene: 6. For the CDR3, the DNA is TGTGCCAGCAGTGGACTAGCTGGGCGTGAGCAGTTCTTC. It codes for CASSGLAGREQFF.

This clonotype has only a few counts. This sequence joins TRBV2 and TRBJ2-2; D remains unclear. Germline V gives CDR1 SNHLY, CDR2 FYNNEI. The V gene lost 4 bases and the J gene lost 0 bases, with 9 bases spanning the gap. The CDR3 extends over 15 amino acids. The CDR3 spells CASSGQETNTGELFF. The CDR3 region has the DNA TGTGCCAGCAGTGGGCAGGAAACGAACACCGGGGAGCTGTTTTTT.

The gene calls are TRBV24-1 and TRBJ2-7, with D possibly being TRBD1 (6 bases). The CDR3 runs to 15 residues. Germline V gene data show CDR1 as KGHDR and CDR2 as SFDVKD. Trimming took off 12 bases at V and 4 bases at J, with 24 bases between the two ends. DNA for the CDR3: TGTGCCTCCACCCCTCCCCAACAGGGAAGATACGAGCAGTACTTC. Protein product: CASTPPQQGRYEQYF.

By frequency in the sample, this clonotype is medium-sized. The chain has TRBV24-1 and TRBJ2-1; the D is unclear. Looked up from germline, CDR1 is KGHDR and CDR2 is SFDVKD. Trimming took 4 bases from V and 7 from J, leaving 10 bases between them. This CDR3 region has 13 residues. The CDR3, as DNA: TGTGCCACCAGTGACCCAGGACGTAATGAGCAGTTCTTC. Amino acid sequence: CATSDPGRNEQFF.

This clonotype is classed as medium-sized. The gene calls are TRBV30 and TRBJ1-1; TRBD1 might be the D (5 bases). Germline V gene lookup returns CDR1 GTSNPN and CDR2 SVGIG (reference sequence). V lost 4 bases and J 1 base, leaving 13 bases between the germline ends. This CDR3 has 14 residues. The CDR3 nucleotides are TGTGCCTGGACCCCACGGACACCGAACACTGAAGCTTTCTTT. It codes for CAWTPRTPNTEAFF.

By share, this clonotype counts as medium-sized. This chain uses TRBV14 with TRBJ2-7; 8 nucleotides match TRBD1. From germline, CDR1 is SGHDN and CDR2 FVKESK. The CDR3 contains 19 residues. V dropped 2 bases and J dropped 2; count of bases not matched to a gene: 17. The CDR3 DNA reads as TGTGCCAGCAGCCAACTGTCAAGCTACCGGGACAGGAAAACCTACGAGCAGTACTTC. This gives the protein CASSQLSSYRDRKTYEQYF.

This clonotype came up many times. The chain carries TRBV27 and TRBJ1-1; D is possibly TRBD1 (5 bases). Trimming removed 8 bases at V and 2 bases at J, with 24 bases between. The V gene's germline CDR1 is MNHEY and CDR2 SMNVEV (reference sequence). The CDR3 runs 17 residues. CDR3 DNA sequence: TGTGCCAGCGATCGAACCTACAGGACACCGCTCAACACTGAAGCTTTCTTT. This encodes CASDRTYRTPLNTEAFF.

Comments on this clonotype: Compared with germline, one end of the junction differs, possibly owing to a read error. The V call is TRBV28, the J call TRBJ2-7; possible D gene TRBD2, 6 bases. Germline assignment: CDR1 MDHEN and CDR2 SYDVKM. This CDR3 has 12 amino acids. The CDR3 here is CVSSPPWGDQYF. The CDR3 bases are TGTGTCAGCAGTCCCCCCTGGGGGGATCAGTACTTC.

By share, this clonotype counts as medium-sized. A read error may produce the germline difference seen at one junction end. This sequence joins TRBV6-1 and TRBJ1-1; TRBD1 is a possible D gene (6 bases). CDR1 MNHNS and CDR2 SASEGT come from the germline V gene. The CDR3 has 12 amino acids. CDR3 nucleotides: TGTGCCAGCAGTGAATCTGGACAGCCCCGGCTCTTT. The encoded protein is CASSESGQPRLF.